This T cell receptor (beta chain) was sequenced during a study of blood T cell repertoires in COVID-19. Assay: immunoSEQ multiplex PCR; the TCRdb copy retains only in-frame clones and omits some. The sample lists 300,000 to 400,000 clones; 90% to 95% were seen once. With 0 bases clipped from V and 0 bases from J, the junction kept 11 bases outside the gene matches. The CDR3 totals 18 residues. Germline loops: CDR1 GTSNPN, CDR2 SVGIG (reference sequence). This clonotype was obtained from a woman under 30 who had recovered from COVID-19. Sequenced material: peripheral blood. The genes are TRBV30 and TRBJ2-1; 7 bases agree with TRBD2. The CDR3 bases are TGTGCCTGGAGTGTACGTTGGGTCGGGAGGAACTCCTACAATGAGCAGTTCTTC. This translates into CAWSVRWVGRNSYNEQFF.